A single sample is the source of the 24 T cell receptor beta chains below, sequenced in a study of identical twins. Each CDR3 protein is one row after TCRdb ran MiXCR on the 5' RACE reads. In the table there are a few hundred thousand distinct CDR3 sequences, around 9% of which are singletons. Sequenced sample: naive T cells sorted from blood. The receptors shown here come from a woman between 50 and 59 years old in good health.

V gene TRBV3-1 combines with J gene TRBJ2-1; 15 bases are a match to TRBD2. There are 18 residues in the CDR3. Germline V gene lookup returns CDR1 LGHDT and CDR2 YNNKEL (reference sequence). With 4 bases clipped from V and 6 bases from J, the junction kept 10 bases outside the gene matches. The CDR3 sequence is CASSPIGLAGGPGNEQFF. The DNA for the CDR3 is TGTGCCAGCAGCCCGATTGGACTAGCGGGAGGGCCAGGCAATGAGCAGTTCTTC.

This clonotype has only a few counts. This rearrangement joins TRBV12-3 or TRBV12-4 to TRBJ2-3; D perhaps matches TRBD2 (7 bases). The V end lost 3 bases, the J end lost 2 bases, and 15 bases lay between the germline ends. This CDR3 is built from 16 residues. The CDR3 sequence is CASSFGAGAITDTQYF. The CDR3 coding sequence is TGTGCCAGCAGTTTTGGGGCGGGGGCTATCACAGATACGCAGTATTTT.

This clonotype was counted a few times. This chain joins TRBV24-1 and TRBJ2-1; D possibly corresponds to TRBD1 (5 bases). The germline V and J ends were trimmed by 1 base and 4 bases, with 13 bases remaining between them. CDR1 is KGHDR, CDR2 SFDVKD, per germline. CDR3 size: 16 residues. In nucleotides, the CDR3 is TGTGCCACCAGTGATTTTTGGCTAGGGGTTTACAATGAGCAGTTCTTC. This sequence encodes CATSDFWLGVYNEQFF.

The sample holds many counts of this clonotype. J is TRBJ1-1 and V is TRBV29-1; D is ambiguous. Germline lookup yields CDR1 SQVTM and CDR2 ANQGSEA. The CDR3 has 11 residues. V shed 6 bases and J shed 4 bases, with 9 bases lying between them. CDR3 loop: CSVPRGTEAFF. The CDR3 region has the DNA TGCAGCGTACCGCGAGGCACTGAAGCTTTCTTT.

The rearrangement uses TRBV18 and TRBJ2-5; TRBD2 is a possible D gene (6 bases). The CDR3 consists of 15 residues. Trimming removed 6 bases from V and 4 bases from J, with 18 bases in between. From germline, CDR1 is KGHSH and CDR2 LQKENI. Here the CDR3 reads CASSRDLEGRETQYF. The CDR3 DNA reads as TGTGCCAGCTCCAGGGACTTGGAGGGCCGAGAGACCCAGTACTTC.

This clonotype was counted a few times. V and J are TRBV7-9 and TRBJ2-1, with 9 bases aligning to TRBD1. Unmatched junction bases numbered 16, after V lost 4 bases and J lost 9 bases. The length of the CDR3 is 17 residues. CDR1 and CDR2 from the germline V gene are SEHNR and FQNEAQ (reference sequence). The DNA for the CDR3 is TGTGCCAGCAGCTCCTGGACAGGGGCCCTTGACGCCACTGAGCAGTTCTTC. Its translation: CASSSWTGALDATEQFF.

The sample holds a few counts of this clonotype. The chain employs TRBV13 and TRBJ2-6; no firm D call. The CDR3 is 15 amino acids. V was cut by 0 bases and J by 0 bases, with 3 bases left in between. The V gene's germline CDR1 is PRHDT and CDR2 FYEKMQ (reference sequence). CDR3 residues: CASSLGDSGANVLTF. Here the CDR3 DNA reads TGTGCCAGCAGCTTAGGAGACTCTGGGGCCAACGTCCTGACTTTC.

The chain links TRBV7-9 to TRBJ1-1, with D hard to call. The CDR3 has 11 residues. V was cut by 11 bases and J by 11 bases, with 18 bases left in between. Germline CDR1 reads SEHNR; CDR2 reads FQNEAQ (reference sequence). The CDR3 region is CAGEGPPGAFF. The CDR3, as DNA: TGTGCCGGTGAAGGTCCTCCAGGTGCTTTCTTT.

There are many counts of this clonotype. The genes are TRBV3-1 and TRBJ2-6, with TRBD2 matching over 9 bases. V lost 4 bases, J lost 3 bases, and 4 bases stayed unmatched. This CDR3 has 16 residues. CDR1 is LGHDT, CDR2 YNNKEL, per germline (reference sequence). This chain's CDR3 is CASSLIAGDGANVLTF. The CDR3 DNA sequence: TGTGCCAGCAGCCTCATAGCGGGAGATGGGGCCAACGTCCTGACTTTC.

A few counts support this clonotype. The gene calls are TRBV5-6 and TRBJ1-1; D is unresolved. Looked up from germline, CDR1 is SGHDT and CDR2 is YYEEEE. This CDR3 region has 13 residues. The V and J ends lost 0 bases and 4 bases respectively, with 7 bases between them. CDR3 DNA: TGTGCCAGCAGCTTGGGGTTTATCACTGAAGCTTTCTTT. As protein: CASSLGFITEAFF.

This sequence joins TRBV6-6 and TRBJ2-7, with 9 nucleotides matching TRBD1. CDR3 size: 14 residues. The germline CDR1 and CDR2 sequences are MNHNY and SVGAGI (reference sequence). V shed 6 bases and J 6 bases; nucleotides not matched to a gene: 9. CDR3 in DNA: TGTGCCAGCAGCTTCGGGGACAGGGATGGCGAGCAGTACGTC. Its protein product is CASSFGDRDGEQYV.

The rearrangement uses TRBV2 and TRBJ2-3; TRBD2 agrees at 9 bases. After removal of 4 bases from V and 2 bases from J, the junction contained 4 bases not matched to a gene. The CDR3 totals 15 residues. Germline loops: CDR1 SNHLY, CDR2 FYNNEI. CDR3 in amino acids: CASSVAGVFTDTQYF. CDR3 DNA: TGTGCCAGCAGTGTAGCGGGAGTGTTCACAGATACGCAGTATTTT.

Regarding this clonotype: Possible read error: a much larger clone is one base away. CDR3 DNA sequence: TGTGCCAGCAGTTTAGGTGTGAGCTACGATCAGTACTTC. Translated, it gives CASSLGVSYDQYF. The chain links TRBV27 to TRBJ2-7; D gene ambiguous. Germline lookup yields CDR1 MNHEY and CDR2 SMNVEV (reference sequence). This CDR3 comprises 13 residues.

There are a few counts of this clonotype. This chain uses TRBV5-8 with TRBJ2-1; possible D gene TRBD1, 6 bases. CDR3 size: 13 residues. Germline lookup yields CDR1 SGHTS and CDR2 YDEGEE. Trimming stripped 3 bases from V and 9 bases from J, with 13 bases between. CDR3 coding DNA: TGTGCCAGCAGCTCCCAGGGGCCCCGTGAGCAGTTCTTC. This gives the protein CASSSQGPREQFF.

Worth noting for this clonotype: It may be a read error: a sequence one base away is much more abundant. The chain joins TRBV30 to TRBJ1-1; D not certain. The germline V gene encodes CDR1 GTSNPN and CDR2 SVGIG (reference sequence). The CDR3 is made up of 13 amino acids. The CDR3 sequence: CAWSVQLNIEAFF. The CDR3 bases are TGTGCCTGGAGTGTTCAGTTGAACATTGAAGCTTTCTTT.

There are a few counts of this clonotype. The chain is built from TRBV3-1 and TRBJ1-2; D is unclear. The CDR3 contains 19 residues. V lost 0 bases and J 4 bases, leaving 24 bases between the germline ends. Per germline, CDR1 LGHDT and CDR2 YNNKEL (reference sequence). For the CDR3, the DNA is TGTGCCAGCAGCCAAGAGAAGGGTTTTCGAGGCCCAAGTGGCTATGGCTACACCTTC. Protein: CASSQEKGFRGPSGYGYTF.

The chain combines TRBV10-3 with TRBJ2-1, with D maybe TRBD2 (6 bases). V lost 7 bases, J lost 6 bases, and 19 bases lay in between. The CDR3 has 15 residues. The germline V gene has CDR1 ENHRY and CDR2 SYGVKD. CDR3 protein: CAITSSVVLSNEQFF. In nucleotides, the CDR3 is TGTGCCATCACCTCTAGCGTTGTGTTGAGCAATGAGCAGTTCTTC.

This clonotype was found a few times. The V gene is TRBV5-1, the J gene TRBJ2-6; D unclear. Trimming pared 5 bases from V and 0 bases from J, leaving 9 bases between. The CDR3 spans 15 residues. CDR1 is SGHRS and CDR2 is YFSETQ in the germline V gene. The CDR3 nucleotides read TGCGCCAGCAGAGATGGACCCTCTGGGGCCAACGTCCTGACTTTC. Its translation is CASRDGPSGANVLTF.

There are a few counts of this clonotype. The CDR3 DNA reads as TGTGCCAGCAGCGAATACAGGGGGCCCTACGAGCAGTACTTC. It codes for CASSEYRGPYEQYF. The chain recombines TRBV7-3 with TRBJ2-7, with 9 positions matching TRBD1. The CDR3 is 14 residues long. The trim removed 5 bases at V and 2 bases at J, leaving 4 bases unmatched. Germline loops: CDR1 SGHTA, CDR2 FQGTGA.

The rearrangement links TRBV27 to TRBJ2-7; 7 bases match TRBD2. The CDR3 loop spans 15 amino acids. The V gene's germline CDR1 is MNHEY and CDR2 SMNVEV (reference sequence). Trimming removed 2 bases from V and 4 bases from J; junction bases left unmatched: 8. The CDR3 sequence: CASSLRRESKYEQYF. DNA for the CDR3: TGTGCCAGCAGTTTAAGGCGGGAGTCGAAATACGAGCAGTACTTC.

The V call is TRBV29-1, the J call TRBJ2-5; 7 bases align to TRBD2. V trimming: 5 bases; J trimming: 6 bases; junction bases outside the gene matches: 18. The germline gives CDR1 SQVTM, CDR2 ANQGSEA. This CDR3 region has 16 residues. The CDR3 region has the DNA TGCAGCGTTCAAGGGTCCGAGTGGGAGGGCACGAAGACCCAGTACTTC. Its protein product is CSVQGSEWEGTKTQYF.

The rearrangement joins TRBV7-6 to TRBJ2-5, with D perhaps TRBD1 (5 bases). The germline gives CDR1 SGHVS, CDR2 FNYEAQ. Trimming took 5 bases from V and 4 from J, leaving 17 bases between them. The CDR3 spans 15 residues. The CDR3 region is CASSRLVAGLETQYF. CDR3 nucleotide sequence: TGTGCCAGCAGCCGCCTGGTCGCAGGGCTAGAGACCCAGTACTTC.

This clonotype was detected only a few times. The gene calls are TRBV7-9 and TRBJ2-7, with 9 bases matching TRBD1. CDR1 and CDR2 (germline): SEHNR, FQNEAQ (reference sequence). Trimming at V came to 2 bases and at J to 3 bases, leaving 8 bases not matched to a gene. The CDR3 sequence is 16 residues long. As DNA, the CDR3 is TGTGCCAGCAGCTTACCGGGACAGGGATTGAGCTACGAGCAGTACTTC. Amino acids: CASSLPGQGLSYEQYF.

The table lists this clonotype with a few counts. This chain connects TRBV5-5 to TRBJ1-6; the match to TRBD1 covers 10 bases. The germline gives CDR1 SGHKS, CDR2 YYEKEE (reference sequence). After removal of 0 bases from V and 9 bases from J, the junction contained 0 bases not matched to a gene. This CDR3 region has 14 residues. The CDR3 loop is CASSLGTGGSPLHF. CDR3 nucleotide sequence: TGTGCCAGCAGCTTGGGGACAGGGGGTTCACCCCTCCACTTT.